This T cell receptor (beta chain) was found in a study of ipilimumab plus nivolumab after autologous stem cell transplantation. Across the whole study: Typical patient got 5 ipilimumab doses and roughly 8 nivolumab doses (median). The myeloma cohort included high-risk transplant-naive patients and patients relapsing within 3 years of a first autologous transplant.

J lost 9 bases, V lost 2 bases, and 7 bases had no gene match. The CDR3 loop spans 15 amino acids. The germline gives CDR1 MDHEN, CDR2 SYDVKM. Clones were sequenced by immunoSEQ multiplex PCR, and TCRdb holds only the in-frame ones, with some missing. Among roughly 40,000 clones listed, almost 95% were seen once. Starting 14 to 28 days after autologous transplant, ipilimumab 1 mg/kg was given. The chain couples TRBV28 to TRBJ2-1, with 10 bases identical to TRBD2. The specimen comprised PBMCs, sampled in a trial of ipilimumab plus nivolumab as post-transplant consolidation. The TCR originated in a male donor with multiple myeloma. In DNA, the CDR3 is TGTGCCAGCAGTTTACCCCTAGCGGGAGTGAGTGAGCAGTTCTTC. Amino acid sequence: CASSLPLAGVSEQFF.